These 24 T cell receptor beta chains were all obtained from the same sample, sequenced in a study of OX40 agonist ivuxolimab in advanced cancers. Some clones are missing from TCRdb's copy, which holds only in-frame ones; the method was immunoSEQ multiplex PCR. The sample lists tens of thousands of clones, about 86% occurring once. The sample consisted of CD4+ or CD8+ T cells sorted from blood, taken in a trial of the OX40 agonist ivuxolimab. The receptors were sampled from an adult with an advanced solid tumor such as melanoma, head and neck, liver or kidney cancer.

The J gene is TRBJ2-1, the V gene TRBV5-5, with TRBD2 matching over 7 bases. The germline CDR1 and CDR2 sequences are SGHKS and YYEKEE (reference sequence). The J segment lost 1 base and the V segment lost 0 bases, leaving 7 bases of the junction unmatched. CDR3 length: 17 residues. The CDR3 DNA sequence: TGTGCCAGCAGCTTGGAATTTCTAGCGGTATCCTACAATGAGCAGTTCTTC. Translation gives CASSLEFLAVSYNEQFF.

The chain has TRBV7-3 and TRBJ2-2, with 9 bases identical to TRBD2. In germline, CDR1 is SGHTA, CDR2 FQGTGA. The CDR3 runs to 18 residues. The V segment lost 5 bases and the J segment 6 bases; nucleotides outside the gene matches: 16. The CDR3 spells CASSRGGLAVGSPGELFF. The CDR3 region has the DNA TGTGCCAGCAGCAGAGGGGGACTAGCTGTGGGGTCGCCCGGGGAGCTGTTTTTT.

V and J are TRBV5-1 and TRBJ2-3, with 10 bases identical to TRBD1. The V segment lost 2 bases and the J segment 5 bases; nucleotides outside the gene matches: 5. The CDR3 length is 15 residues. Germline CDR1 reads SGHRS; CDR2 reads YFSETQ. The CDR3 loop reads CASSFLGQGRDTQYF. Written as DNA, the CDR3 is TGCGCCAGCAGCTTTCTGGGACAGGGGCGAGATACGCAGTATTTT.

This chain joins TRBV6-5 and TRBJ1-5; D is undetermined. The germline V gene encodes CDR1 MNHEY and CDR2 SVGAGI. Trimming left V 2 bases short and J 9 bases short, with 2 bases between. The CDR3 runs to 10 residues. The CDR3 is CASSYTPQHF. CDR3 in DNA: TGTGCCAGCAGTTACACGCCCCAGCATTTT.

The chain couples TRBV6-6 to TRBJ2-7; 9 bases are a match to TRBD2. Trimming took 0 bases from V and 4 from J; bases not matched to a gene: 7. CDR3 length: 16 amino acids. The germline CDR1 and CDR2 sequences are MNHNY and SVGAGI (reference sequence). CDR3 coding DNA: TGTGCCAGCAGTTACTCATTCCGGCTAGCGGGATACGAGCAGTACTTC. Its translation: CASSYSFRLAGYEQYF.

J is TRBJ2-7 and V is TRBV5-8; either TRBD1 or TRBD2 may supply D (5 bases each). Trimming shortened V by 10 bases and J by 0 bases, and 11 bases separated the two germline ends. Germline CDR1 is SGHTS and CDR2 is YDEGEE. The CDR3 consists of 12 residues. CDR3 loop: CAFVGTSYEQYF. CDR3 DNA sequence: TGTGCCTTTGTCGGGACCTCCTACGAGCAGTACTTC.

The rearrangement links TRBV7-6 to TRBJ2-1, with TRBD1 matching over 8 bases. Trimming removed 5 bases from V and 10 bases from J; junction bases left unmatched: 13. This CDR3 is 15 amino acids long. From germline, CDR1 is SGHVS and CDR2 FNYEAQ. The CDR3 loop is CASSRGTGGLMEQFF. The CDR3 bases are TGTGCCAGCAGCCGCGGGACAGGAGGCCTCATGGAGCAGTTCTTC.

The V call is TRBV30, the J call TRBJ2-7; possibly TRBD1 for D (6 bases). Looked up from germline, CDR1 is GTSNPN and CDR2 is SVGIG (reference sequence). CDR3 size: 14 residues. Trimming stripped 3 bases from V and 5 bases from J, with 17 bases between. CDR3 region: CAWSPGRPGDEQYF. The CDR3 DNA reads as TGTGCCTGGAGCCCGGGACGGCCAGGGGACGAGCAGTACTTC.

The chain uses TRBV28 and TRBJ2-1; 11 bases fit TRBD2. V was clipped by 4 bases and J by 8 bases; unmatched bases: 16. This CDR3 is 18 amino acids long. The germline CDR1 and CDR2 sequences are MDHEN and SYDVKM. CDR3 sequence (DNA): TGTGCCAGCAGTTCAAACCCCAAACTAGCGGGAGTAGCCGATGAGCAGTTCTTC. It translates to CASSSNPKLAGVADEQFF.

The rearrangement uses TRBV19 and TRBJ2-5; the D gene could be TRBD1 or TRBD2 (5 bases each). From germline, CDR1 is LNHDA and CDR2 SQIVND (reference sequence). CDR3 length: 15 amino acids. Trimming removed 3 bases from V and 2 bases from J, with 13 bases in between. The chain's CDR3 is CASSINGGSQETQYF. The CDR3 bases are TGTGCCAGTAGTATCAATGGGGGATCGCAAGAGACCCAGTACTTC.

This chain joins TRBV10-1 and TRBJ2-3, with TRBD1 identical over 9 bases. The V gene end was trimmed by 6 bases and the J gene end by 6 bases; junction bases not matched to a gene: 4. Germline V gives CDR1 WNHNN, CDR2 SYGVQD (reference sequence). CDR3 length: 13 amino acids. CDR3 in amino acids: CASSYTGGDTQYF. CDR3 nucleotide sequence: TGCGCCAGCAGCTATACAGGGGGCGATACGCAGTATTTT.

This rearrangement joins TRBV9 to TRBJ2-4; D perhaps matches TRBD1 (5 bases). CDR1 is SGDLS, CDR2 YYNGEE, per germline. V lost 3 bases and J lost 6, with 13 bases in between. The CDR3 length is 14 residues. In DNA form, the CDR3 reads TGTGCCAGCAGCGCCCAGGTAGGGGCAAACATTCAGTACTTC. Amino acid sequence: CASSAQVGANIQYF.

The chain couples TRBV28 to TRBJ2-1; D unclear. Trimming removed 10 bases from V and 0 bases from J, with 1 base in between. There are 10 residues in the CDR3. Germline CDR1 reads MDHEN; CDR2 reads SYDVKM. The CDR3 DNA follows: TGTGCCACCTCCTACAATGAGCAGTTCTTC. Translating gives CATSYNEQFF.

The V gene is TRBV7-9, the J gene TRBJ1-1, with TRBD1 matching over 8 bases. With V trimmed by 1 base and J by 1 base, 2 bases remained unmatched. The CDR3 consists of 15 residues. The germline V gene encodes CDR1 SEHNR and CDR2 FQNEAQ (reference sequence). As DNA, the CDR3 is TGTGCCAGCAGCTTAGAGGACAGGGCGAACACTGAAGCTTTCTTT. This translates into CASSLEDRANTEAFF.

The chain combines TRBV19 with TRBJ1-2; tentative D call: TRBD1 (5 bases). The CDR3 runs 14 residues. V gave up 10 bases and J gave up 2 bases, with 17 bases separating them. Germline CDR1 LNHDA, CDR2 SQIVND (reference sequence). CDR3 loop: CATDDPGGNYGYTF. CDR3 in DNA: TGTGCCACCGACGACCCCGGGGGGAACTATGGCTACACCTTC.

The chain combines TRBV28 with TRBJ1-4; D is unresolved. The V end was cut by 7 bases, the J end by 4 bases, with 10 bases between. The CDR3 loop spans 13 amino acids. The germline gives CDR1 MDHEN, CDR2 SYDVKM. CDR3 amino acids: CASTSGINEKLFF. CDR3 bases: TGTGCCAGCACATCGGGGATTAATGAAAAACTGTTTTTT.

In regard to this clone: One end of the junction is discordant with germline, which a read error may explain. This sequence joins TRBV7-7 and TRBJ2-5; TRBD2 matches at 7 bases. Germline values: CDR1 SSHAT, CDR2 FNYEAQ (reference sequence). The CDR3 totals 14 residues. The CDR3 loop reads CASSEFAGAETQYF. The CDR3 coding sequence is TGTGCTAGCAGCGAATTCGCGGGAGCAGAGACCCAGTACTTC.

J is TRBJ2-3 and V is TRBV29-1; TRBD2 aligns across 7 bases. Germline lookup yields CDR1 SQVTM and CDR2 ANQGSEA. The CDR3 has 11 residues. The CDR3 spells CSAGDSDTQYF. The CDR3 nucleotides are TGCAGTGCGGGGGATTCAGATACGCAGTATTTT.

The J gene is TRBJ2-3, the V gene TRBV30, with 7 bases fitting TRBD2. Looked up from germline, CDR1 is GTSNPN and CDR2 is SVGIG (reference sequence). Losses at the gene ends were 3 bases for V and 2 bases for J; bases not matched to a gene: 8. The CDR3 is 15 residues long. The CDR3 reads CAWRVGRDYTDTQYF. DNA of the CDR3: TGTGCCTGGAGGGTGGGGCGGGACTACACAGATACGCAGTATTTT.

This rearrangement joins TRBV5-6 to TRBJ2-5, with 7 bases matching TRBD1. Germline V lookup: CDR1 SGHDT, CDR2 YYEEEE. The CDR3 extends over 13 amino acids. With 4 bases clipped from V and 4 bases from J, the junction kept 4 bases outside the gene matches. CDR3 protein: CASSKGGGETQYF. In DNA, the CDR3 is TGTGCCAGCAGCAAAGGGGGCGGAGAGACCCAGTACTTC. Full variable domain (missing parts from reference TRBV5-6 and TRBJ2-5): DAGVTQSPTHLIKTRGQQVTLRCSPKSGHDTVSWYQQALGQGPQFIFQYYEEEERQRGNFPDRFSGHQFPNYSSELNVNALLLGDSALYLCASSKGGGETQYFGPGTRLLVL.

CDR3 DNA sequence: TGTGCCAGCAGTCTCGCCTCCGGGACCGTGGGAGAGACCCAGTACTTC. As protein: CASSLASGTVGETQYF. The chain is built from TRBV28 and TRBJ2-5; D tentatively fits TRBD1 or TRBD2 (5 bases each). V gave up 5 bases and J gave up 4 bases, with 20 bases separating them. CDR1 is MDHEN and CDR2 is SYDVKM in the germline V gene. This CDR3 has 16 residues. The whole variable domain, remainder taken from reference TRBV28 and TRBJ2-5, is DVKVTQSSRYLVKRTGEKVFLECVQDMDHENMFWYRQDPGLGLRLIYFSYDVKMKEKGDIPEGYSVSREKKERFSLILESASTNQTSMYLCASSLASGTVGETQYFGPGTRLLVL.

The rearrangement joins TRBV6-5 to TRBJ1-3, with D tentatively TRBD1 (5 bases). The V gene lost 7 bases and the J gene lost 4 bases, with 17 bases spanning the gap. Germline-derived CDR1 and CDR2 are MNHEY and SVGAGI. This CDR3 contains 15 residues. The CDR3 protein is CASTNTGGPGNTIYF. The CDR3 DNA reads TGTGCCAGCACCAACACAGGAGGACCCGGAAACACCATATATTTT.

This clone was seen a handful of times. This chain connects TRBV7-2 to TRBJ1-2, with 9 positions matching TRBD1. Trimming at V came to 5 bases and at J to 8 bases, leaving 9 bases not matched to a gene. Germline V CDR1 and CDR2: SGHTA, FQGNSA. The CDR3 covers 14 residues. The CDR3 DNA is TGTGCCAGCAGCAGGGACAGGGCCCTCCGGGGCTACACCTTC. This encodes CASSRDRALRGYTF.

This clone was seen once. Mismatch with germline at one junction end may stem from a read error. This rearrangement joins TRBV6-5 to TRBJ2-7; unclear D gene. The CDR3 has 11 residues. The V gene's germline CDR1 is MNHEY and CDR2 SVGAGI. CDR3: CASSSSHEQYF. Written as DNA, the CDR3 is TGTGCCAGCAGTTCCTCCCACGAGCAGTACTTC.